A single sample gave rise to the 4 T cell receptor beta chains below, sequenced in a study of OX40 agonist ivuxolimab in advanced cancers. TCRdb keeps only in-frame clones here, not all; method: immunoSEQ multiplex PCR. The sample includes about 35,000 clones, 92% of them seen just once. The input for sequencing was CD4+ or CD8+ T cells sorted from blood, taken in a trial of the OX40 agonist ivuxolimab. The receptors originated from an adult with an advanced solid tumor such as melanoma, head and neck, liver or kidney cancer.

The J gene is TRBJ1-5, the V gene TRBV27; D gene uncertain. Germline V CDR1 and CDR2: MNHEY, SMNVEV (reference sequence). Trimming cost V 3 bases and J 2 bases, with 8 bases left between them. The CDR3 covers 14 residues. The CDR3, as DNA: TGTGCCAGCAGTTTGGAGGGAGGCAATCAGCCCCAGCATTTT. This sequence encodes CASSLEGGNQPQHF.

This chain uses TRBV13 with TRBJ2-7; possible D gene TRBD2, 6 bases. V lost 2 bases and J lost 5, with 19 bases in between. Germline V gene lookup returns CDR1 PRHDT and CDR2 FYEKMQ (reference sequence). This CDR3 region has 16 residues. As DNA, the CDR3 is TGTGCCAGCAGCTTATCCTCTGGGGGGAGGTCCCACGAGCAGTACTTC. This translates into CASSLSSGGRSHEQYF.

The V call is TRBV6-5, the J call TRBJ2-7; D gene ambiguous. The CDR3 length is 14 residues. Looked up from germline, CDR1 is MNHEY and CDR2 is SVGAGI. V lost 0 bases and J 5 bases, leaving 11 bases between the germline ends. The CDR3 DNA sequence: TGTGCCAGCAGTTACTCGTTCGGACCGGACGAGCAGTACTTC. Amino acids: CASSYSFGPDEQYF.

The chain couples TRBV27 to TRBJ1-2; D is possibly TRBD1 (6 bases). Looked up from germline, CDR1 is MNHEY and CDR2 is SMNVEV (reference sequence). The CDR3 has 13 residues. Trimming pared 6 bases from V and 4 bases from J, leaving 12 bases between. The CDR3 DNA reads as TGTGCCAGCAGCCTAGGACAGTTCTATGGCTACACCTTC. Amino acids: CASSLGQFYGYTF.